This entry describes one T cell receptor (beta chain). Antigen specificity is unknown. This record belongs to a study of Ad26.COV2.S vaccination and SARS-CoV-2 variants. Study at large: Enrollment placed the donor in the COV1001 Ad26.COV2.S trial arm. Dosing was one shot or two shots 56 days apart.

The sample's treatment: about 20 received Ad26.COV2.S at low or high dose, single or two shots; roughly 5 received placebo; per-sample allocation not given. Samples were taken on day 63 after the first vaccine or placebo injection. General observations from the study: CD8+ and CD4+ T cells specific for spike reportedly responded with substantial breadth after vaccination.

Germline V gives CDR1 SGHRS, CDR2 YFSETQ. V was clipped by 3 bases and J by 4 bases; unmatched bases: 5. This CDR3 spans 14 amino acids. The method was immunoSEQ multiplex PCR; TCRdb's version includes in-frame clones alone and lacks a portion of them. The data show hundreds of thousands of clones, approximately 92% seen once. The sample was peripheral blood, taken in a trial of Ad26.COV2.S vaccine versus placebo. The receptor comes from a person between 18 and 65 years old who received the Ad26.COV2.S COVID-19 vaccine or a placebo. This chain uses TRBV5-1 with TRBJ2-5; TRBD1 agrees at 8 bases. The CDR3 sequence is CASSSRTGIETQYF. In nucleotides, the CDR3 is TGCGCCAGCAGCTCCAGGACAGGGATAGAGACCCAGTACTTC.